These 3 T cell receptor beta chains share one sample of origin, sequenced in a study of T cells in Graves' hyperthyroidism and ophthalmopathy. The TCR beta CDR3 regions underwent amplification using RNA transcripts as the source. A first-round RT-PCR of the TCR CDR3 used the HTBI primer set. MiXCR, applied by TCRdb to the multiplex PCR reads, yields one record per CDR3 protein. The profile shows 600,000 to 650,000 distinct CDR3 sequences, more than 20% of them singletons. Sequenced: blood. These receptors all stem from a man aged 25-45 years with Graves' ophthalmopathy.

This clonotype was observed many times. The CDR3 DNA reads as TGTGCCAGCAGCTTGGTCGGGACGGGTGCAACTAATGAAAAACTGTTTTTT. Translation: CASSLVGTGATNEKLFF. This sequence joins TRBV5-6 and TRBJ1-4, with a possible D match to TRBD1 (5 bases). The V and J ends lost 0 bases and 0 bases respectively, with 12 bases between them. The germline V gene has CDR1 SGHDT and CDR2 YYEEEE. The CDR3 totals 17 residues.

Ten or more counts support this clonotype. The chain recombines TRBV12-3 or TRBV12-4 with TRBJ1-2; 7 bases line up with TRBD1. This CDR3 has 15 residues. The V segment lost 6 bases and the J segment 7 bases; nucleotides outside the gene matches: 14. CDR3 DNA sequence: TGTGCCAGCAGCCTGACAGGGCCCTTCGTTCGTGGCTACACCTTC. This translates into CASSLTGPFVRGYTF.

A remark on this clonotype: This may arise from a read error, as a much more abundant clone is one base away. The chain links TRBV7-2 to TRBJ2-7, with 8 bases fitting TRBD2. CDR1 and CDR2 from the germline V gene are SGHTA and FQGNSA. The CDR3 loop spans 14 amino acids. In nucleotides, the CDR3 is TGTGCCAGCATCTTAGATGGGACTAGAACCGAGCAGTACTTC. The encoded protein is CASILDGTRTEQYF.